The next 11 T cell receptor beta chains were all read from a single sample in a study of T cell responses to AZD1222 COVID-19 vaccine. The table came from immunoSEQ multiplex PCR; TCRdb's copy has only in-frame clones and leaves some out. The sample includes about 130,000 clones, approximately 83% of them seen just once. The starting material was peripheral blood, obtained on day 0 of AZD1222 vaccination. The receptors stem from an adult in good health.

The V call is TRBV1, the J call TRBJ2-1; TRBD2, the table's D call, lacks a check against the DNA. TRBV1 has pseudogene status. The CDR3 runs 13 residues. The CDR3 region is CTSSSGVANEQFF. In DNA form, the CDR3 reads TGCACCAGCAGCTCCGGGGTCGCCAATGAGCAGTTCTTC.

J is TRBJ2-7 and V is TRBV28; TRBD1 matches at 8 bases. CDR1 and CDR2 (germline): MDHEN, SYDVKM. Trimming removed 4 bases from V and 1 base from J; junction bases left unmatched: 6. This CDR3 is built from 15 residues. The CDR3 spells CASSSYGQGSYEQYF. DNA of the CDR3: TGTGCCAGCAGTTCCTACGGACAGGGTTCCTACGAGCAGTACTTC.

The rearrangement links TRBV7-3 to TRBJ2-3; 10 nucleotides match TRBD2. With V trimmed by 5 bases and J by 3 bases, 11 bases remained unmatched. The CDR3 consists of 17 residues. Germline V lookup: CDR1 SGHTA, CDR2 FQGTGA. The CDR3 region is CASSLPAGGPSTDTQYF. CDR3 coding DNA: TGTGCCAGCAGCCTCCCAGCGGGAGGGCCCTCGACAGATACGCAGTATTTT.

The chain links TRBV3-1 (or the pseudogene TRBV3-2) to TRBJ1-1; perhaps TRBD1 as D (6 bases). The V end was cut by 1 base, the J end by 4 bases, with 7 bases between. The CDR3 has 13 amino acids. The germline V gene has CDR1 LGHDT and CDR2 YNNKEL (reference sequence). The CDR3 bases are TGTGCCAGCAGCCAAGGGGACATCACTGAAGCTTTCTTT. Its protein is CASSQGDITEAFF.

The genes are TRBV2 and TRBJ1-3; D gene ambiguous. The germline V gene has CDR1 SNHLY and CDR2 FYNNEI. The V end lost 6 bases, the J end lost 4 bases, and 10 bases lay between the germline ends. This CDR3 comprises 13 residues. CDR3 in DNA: TGTGCCAGCAGAGAAACAGAAGGAAACACCATATATTTT. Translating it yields CASRETEGNTIYF.

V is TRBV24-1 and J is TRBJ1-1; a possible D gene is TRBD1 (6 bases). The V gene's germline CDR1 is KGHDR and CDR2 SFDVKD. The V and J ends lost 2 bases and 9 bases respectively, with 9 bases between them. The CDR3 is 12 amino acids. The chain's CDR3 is CATSDYDRQAFF. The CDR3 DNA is TGTGCCACCAGTGATTACGACAGGCAAGCTTTCTTT.

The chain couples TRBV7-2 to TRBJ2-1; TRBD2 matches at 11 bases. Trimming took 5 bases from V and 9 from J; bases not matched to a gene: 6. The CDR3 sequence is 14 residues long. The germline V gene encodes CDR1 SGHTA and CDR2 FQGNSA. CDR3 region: CASSHLAGGGEQFF. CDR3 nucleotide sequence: TGTGCCAGCAGCCATCTAGCGGGAGGAGGTGAGCAGTTCTTC.

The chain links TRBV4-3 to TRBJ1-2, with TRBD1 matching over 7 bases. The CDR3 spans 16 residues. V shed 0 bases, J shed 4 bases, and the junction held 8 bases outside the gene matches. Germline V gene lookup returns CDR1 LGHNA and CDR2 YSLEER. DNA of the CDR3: TGCGCCAGCAGCCAAGATCGGGCCCAGGGGGGCTATGGCTACACCTTC. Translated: CASSQDRAQGGYGYTF.

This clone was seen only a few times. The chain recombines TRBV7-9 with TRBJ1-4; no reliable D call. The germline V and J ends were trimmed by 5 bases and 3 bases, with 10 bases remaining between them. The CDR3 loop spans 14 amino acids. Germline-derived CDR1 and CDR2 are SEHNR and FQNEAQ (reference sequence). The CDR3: CASSLSTANEKLFF. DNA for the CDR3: TGTGCCAGCAGCCTGTCCACAGCTAATGAAAAACTGTTTTTT.

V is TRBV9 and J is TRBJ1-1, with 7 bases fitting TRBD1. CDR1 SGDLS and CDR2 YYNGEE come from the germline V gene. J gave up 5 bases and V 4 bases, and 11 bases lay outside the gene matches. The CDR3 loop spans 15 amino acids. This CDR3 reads CASSPGVGGGTEAFF. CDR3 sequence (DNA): TGTGCCAGCAGCCCCGGGGTAGGGGGCGGGACTGAAGCTTTCTTT.

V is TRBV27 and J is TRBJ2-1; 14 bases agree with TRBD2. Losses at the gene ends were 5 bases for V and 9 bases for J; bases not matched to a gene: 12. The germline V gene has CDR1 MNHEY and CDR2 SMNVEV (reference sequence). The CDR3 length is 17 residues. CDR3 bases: TGTGCCAGCAGTCCCGTCCGGACTAGCGGGAGGAAGGGTGAGCAGTTCTTC. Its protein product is CASSPVRTSGRKGEQFF.